This record covers a single T cell receptor (beta chain). Its specificity is not known. Different DNA sequences within this sample yield the same CDR3. It was with 60 Vbeta and 13 Jbeta primers that the PCR ran. Measured with immunoSEQ multiplex PCR; TCRdb has only the in-frame clones, and not every one. The sample lists some 100,000 clones; roughly 80% were seen once. This sample was included in a study of cytomegalovirus exposure and HLA in healthy donors. Findings and caveats of the study: HLA alleles were associated with fewer than 20,000 TCR beta sequences in a later analysis at 0.05 false discovery rate.

Germline values: CDR1 KGHSH, CDR2 LQKENI. The ends were cut back, 3 bases at V and 2 bases at J, with 7 bases in the middle. This CDR3 has 13 amino acids. The gene calls are TRBV18 and TRBJ1-1; D perhaps matches TRBD1 (5 bases). This TCR derives from a female donor in good health and CMV-seronegative. Material for sequencing was PBMCs. CDR3 loop: CASSPQGNTEAFF. For the CDR3, the DNA is TGTGCCAGCTCACCCCAGGGAAACACTGAAGCTTTCTTT.